The source of this T cell receptor (beta chain) is a study of T cell responses to AZD1222 COVID-19 vaccine. TCRdb keeps only in-frame clones here, not all; method: immunoSEQ multiplex PCR. The table shows about 150,000 clones, with 90% to 95% occurring only once. Worth noting for this clone: At one boundary the junction diverges from the germline segment, which might be a read error.

The sample consisted of peripheral blood, taken on day 0 of AZD1222 vaccination. The source is an adult in good health.

CDR3 nucleotide sequence: TGTGCCAGCAGGTACTCCCAAGGGGCAAAGAACACTGAAGCTTTCTTT. It specifies CASRYSQGAKNTEAFF. The V and J genes are TRBV6-2 or TRBV6-3 and TRBJ1-1, with D possibly being TRBD1 (5 bases). The germline CDR1 and CDR2 sequences are MNHEY and SVGEGT. This CDR3 is built from 16 residues.